The 27 T cell receptor beta chains presented below share a single source sample, sequenced in a study of T cell responses to AZD1222 COVID-19 vaccine. Measured with immunoSEQ multiplex PCR; TCRdb has only the in-frame clones, and not every one. This sample yields fewer than 150,000 clones, of which roughly 93% are seen a single time; approximately 3.1% belongs to the top ten. The sample consisted of peripheral blood, taken on day 0 of AZD1222 vaccination. The receptors come from an adult in good health.

CDR3 in amino acids: CASTEVPGRKNQPQHF. The DNA for the CDR3 is TGTGCCAGTACCGAGGTCCCGGGACGGAAGAATCAGCCCCAGCATTTT. The V and J genes are TRBV19 and TRBJ1-5, with D perhaps matching TRBD1 (5 bases). Germline V gene data show CDR1 as LNHDA and CDR2 as SQIVND (reference sequence). The V end lost 7 bases, the J end lost 4 bases, and 20 bases lay between the germline ends. This CDR3 region has 16 residues.

The chain employs TRBV6-5 and TRBJ2-7; the match to TRBD2 covers 9 bases. Germline V gene sequence: CDR1 MNHEY, CDR2 SVGAGI. V shed 6 bases and J 2 bases; nucleotides not matched to a gene: 5. The CDR3 loop spans 14 amino acids. CDR3: CASRGGLAAYEQYF. The CDR3 nucleotides are TGTGCCAGCAGAGGGGGACTAGCCGCCTACGAGCAGTACTTC.

The CDR3 is CASSLLPPDRNQPQHF. In DNA, the CDR3 is TGTGCCAGCAGCTTACTTCCGCCTGACAGGAATCAGCCCCAGCATTTT. The chain has TRBV7-8 and TRBJ1-5; D is perhaps TRBD1 (6 bases). Germline values: CDR1 SGHVS, CDR2 FQNEAQ. This CDR3 has 16 residues. V dropped 2 bases and J dropped 4 bases, with 15 bases sitting between them.

The CDR3 protein is CASSVTPGPKYNEQFF. DNA of the CDR3: TGTGCCAGCAGCGTAACCCCGGGACCCAAGTACAATGAGCAGTTCTTC. The chain links TRBV9 to TRBJ2-1; D possibly uses TRBD1 or TRBD2 (5 bases each). CDR3 length: 16 amino acids. CDR1 and CDR2 (germline): SGDLS, YYNGEE. The ends were cut back, 1 base at V and 4 bases at J, with 15 bases in the middle.

V usage is TRBV20-1 and J usage is TRBJ2-5; no clear D gene. Trimming removed 4 bases at V and 3 bases at J, with 3 bases between. Germline V gene lookup returns CDR1 DFQATT and CDR2 SNEGSKA (reference sequence). This CDR3 region has 10 residues. The CDR3 coding sequence is TGCAGTGCTATAAAAGAGACCCAGTACTTC. Translating it yields CSAIKETQYF.

J is TRBJ2-3 and V is TRBV6-2 or TRBV6-3; TRBD2 is a possible D gene (5 bases). CDR1 and CDR2 (germline): MNHEY, SVGEGT. V lost 0 bases and J 3 bases, leaving 16 bases between the germline ends. This CDR3 region has 17 residues. In DNA, the CDR3 is TGTGCCAGCAGTTACTCGAAGGAGCGGCAAGGGACAGATACGCAGTATTTT. This sequence encodes CASSYSKERQGTDTQYF.

The rearrangement joins TRBV4-1 to TRBJ1-6; 8 nucleotides line up with TRBD1. CDR1 and CDR2 (germline): MGHRA, YSYEKL. The J segment lost 8 bases and the V segment lost 2 bases, leaving 8 bases of the junction unmatched. The CDR3 length is 16 residues. The CDR3 is CASSQYTGGNYSPLHF. In nucleotides, the CDR3 is TGCGCCAGCAGCCAATACACAGGGGGTAATTATTCACCCCTCCACTTT.

The chain uses TRBV7-2 and TRBJ2-5; D perhaps matches TRBD1 (5 bases). The germline V and J ends were trimmed by 5 bases and 4 bases, with 11 bases remaining between them. The CDR3 has 13 amino acids. From germline, CDR1 is SGHTA and CDR2 FQGNSA. The CDR3 loop is CASSRSRAETQYF. As DNA, the CDR3 is TGTGCCAGCAGCCGCTCCAGGGCAGAGACCCAGTACTTC.

The J gene is TRBJ1-4, the V gene TRBV25-1; 9 nucleotides align to TRBD1. Per the germline V gene, CDR1 is MGHDK and CDR2 is SYGVNS. The length of the CDR3 is 15 residues. The trim removed 6 bases at V and 5 bases at J, leaving 7 bases unmatched. The CDR3 protein is CASRFRDRANEKLFF. CDR3 in DNA: TGTGCCAGCAGATTCCGGGACAGGGCCAATGAAAAACTGTTTTTT. The whole variable domain, remainder taken from reference TRBV25-1 and TRBJ1-4, is EADIYQTPRYLVIGTGKKITLECSQTMGHDKMYWYQQDPGMELHLIHYSYGVNSTEKGDLSSESTVSRIRTEHFPLTLESARPSHTSQYLCASRFRDRANEKLFFGSGTQLSVL.

CDR3 sequence: CASSRGGAGNSGNTIYF. The CDR3 nucleotides read TGTGCCAGCAGCCGGGGTGGGGCCGGAAACTCTGGAAACACCATATATTTT. The V call is TRBV28, the J call TRBJ1-3, with a weak D call TRBD1 (5 bases). The V end was cut by 6 bases, the J end by 0 bases, with 18 bases between. Per the germline V gene, CDR1 is MDHEN and CDR2 is SYDVKM. CDR3 length: 17 residues. Variable domain in full (rest from reference TRBV28 and TRBJ1-3): DVKVTQSSRYLVKRTGEKVFLECVQDMDHENMFWYRQDPGLGLRLIYFSYDVKMKEKGDIPEGYSVSREKKERFSLILESASTNQTSMYLCASSRGGAGNSGNTIYFGEGSWLTVV.

This chain uses TRBV5-1 with TRBJ2-7; 9 nucleotides line up with TRBD2. The trim removed 0 bases at V and 3 bases at J, leaving 4 bases unmatched. CDR3 length: 15 amino acids. Germline CDR1 reads SGHRS; CDR2 reads YFSETQ. The CDR3 is CASSLVVSGSYEQYF. The CDR3 DNA sequence: TGCGCCAGCAGCTTGGTGGTTAGCGGGAGCTACGAGCAGTACTTC.

The chain links TRBV19 to TRBJ2-3; D is unresolved. Per the germline V gene, CDR1 is LNHDA and CDR2 is SQIVND (reference sequence). Trimming cost V 10 bases and J 3 bases, with 8 bases left between them. This CDR3 has 11 residues. CDR3 nucleotide sequence: TGTGCCACTTCACGTACAGATACGCAGTATTTT. It encodes CATSRTDTQYF. Looking up the rest from reference TRBV19 and TRBJ2-3 gives the full variable domain: DGGITQSPKYLFRKEGQNVTLSCEQNLNHDAMYWYRQDPGQGLRLIYYSQIVNDFQKGDIAEGYSVSREKKESFPLTVTSAQKNPTAFYLCATSRTDTQYFGPGTRLTVL.

The genes are TRBV19 and TRBJ2-3; weak D call: TRBD2 (6 bases). V lost 3 bases, J lost 5 bases, and 12 bases lay in between. The germline CDR1 and CDR2 sequences are LNHDA and SQIVND (reference sequence). The CDR3 runs 14 residues. The CDR3 nucleotides read TGTGCCAGTAGTATTCCCGGGAGTGGAGATACGCAGTATTTT. It yields the protein CASSIPGSGDTQYF.

The chain's CDR3 is CASSLRQGRLYEQYF. CDR3 coding DNA: TGTGCCAGCAGTTTACGGCAGGGTCGCTTGTACGAGCAGTACTTC. This chain connects TRBV28 to TRBJ2-7, with D possibly TRBD1 on 5 matching bases. Per germline, CDR1 MDHEN and CDR2 SYDVKM. Trimming removed 2 bases from V and 4 bases from J, with 15 bases in between. There are 15 residues in the CDR3.

In this sample, this clone turned up once. The chain combines TRBV7-3 with TRBJ2-1, with D possibly TRBD2 on 6 matching bases. Germline V gene lookup returns CDR1 SGHTA and CDR2 FQGTGA. The CDR3 loop spans 14 amino acids. Trimming left V 5 bases short and J 4 bases short, with 12 bases between. CDR3 in amino acids: CASSLTGTYNEQFF. The CDR3 DNA is TGTGCCAGCAGCCTCACCGGGACTTACAATGAGCAGTTCTTC.

The chain recombines TRBV11-1 with TRBJ2-7; 8 bases map to TRBD1. J gave up 0 bases and V 5 bases, and 3 bases lay outside the gene matches. The germline V gene encodes CDR1 SGHAT and CDR2 FQDESV (reference sequence). CDR3 length: 14 residues. The CDR3 protein is CASSPTGGSYEQYF. CDR3 in DNA: TGTGCCAGCAGCCCAACAGGGGGCTCCTACGAGCAGTACTTC. The variable domain in full, completed from reference TRBV11-1 and TRBJ2-7, reads EAEVAQSPRYKITEKSQAVAFWCDPISGHATLYWYRQILGQGPELLVQFQDESVVDDSQLPKDRFSAERLKGVDSTLKIQPAELGDSAMYLCASSPTGGSYEQYFGPGTRLTVT.

In this sample, this clone turned up once. This chain joins TRBV6-5 and TRBJ1-1, with 7 bases aligning to TRBD1. The CDR3 has 13 residues. Germline trimming cut 8 bases from V and 4 bases from J; bases unmatched to any gene: 7. CDR1 is MNHEY and CDR2 is SVGAGI in the germline V gene. For the CDR3, the DNA is TGTGCCAGCCACTCGGAGGGGGCCACTGAAGCTTTCTTT. Translated, it gives CASHSEGATEAFF.

The chain combines TRBV28 with TRBJ1-2; maybe TRBD1 (6 bases). The CDR3 spans 15 residues. The germline V gene has CDR1 MDHEN and CDR2 SYDVKM. V lost 5 bases, J lost 9 bases, and 22 bases lay in between. The CDR3: CASSAEQGRPRRYTF. CDR3 DNA sequence: TGTGCCAGCAGTGCCGAACAGGGACGACCTAGGCGCTACACCTTC.

V and J are TRBV6-5 and TRBJ2-3; D is possibly TRBD1 (5 bases). This CDR3 contains 13 residues. V was pared by 6 bases and J by 2 bases, with 9 bases between. The germline CDR1 and CDR2 sequences are MNHEY and SVGAGI. CDR3 DNA sequence: TGTGCCAGCAGGAGGACAATCACAGATACGCAGTATTTT. This sequence encodes CASRRTITDTQYF.

This chain joins TRBV5-1 and TRBJ2-3, with 10 bases fitting TRBD1. V shed 0 bases and J 2 bases; nucleotides not matched to a gene: 9. This CDR3 has 18 amino acids. Germline V gene sequence: CDR1 SGHRS, CDR2 YFSETQ. The CDR3, as DNA: TGCGCCAGCAGCTTGGAAAGGACAGGGGGTCTCAACACAGATACGCAGTATTTT. Translation: CASSLERTGGLNTDTQYF.

The V and J genes are TRBV28 and TRBJ2-7, with a weak D call TRBD1 (6 bases). The CDR3 runs 12 residues. The V and J ends lost 3 bases and 4 bases respectively, with 7 bases between them. CDR1 is MDHEN, CDR2 SYDVKM, per germline. The CDR3 DNA sequence: TGTGCCAGCAGTTTTACAGGGTACGAGCAGTACTTC. Translated: CASSFTGYEQYF.

The V call is TRBV12-3 or TRBV12-4, the J call TRBJ2-2; 9 nucleotides line up with TRBD1. The CDR3 loop spans 13 amino acids. With 4 bases clipped from V and 7 bases from J, the junction kept 1 base outside the gene matches. The CDR3 DNA follows: TGTGCCAGCAGTTCGGGACAGGGCGGGGAGCTGTTTTTT. This encodes CASSSGQGGELFF.

V gene TRBV21-1 combines with J gene TRBJ2-7. TRBV21-1 is a pseudogene. There are 16 residues in the CDR3. This CDR3 reads CASSSGTYRSSYEQYF. The CDR3 region has the DNA TGTGCCAGCAGCAGCGGTACGTACAGAAGCTCCTACGAGCAGTACTTC.

The V gene is TRBV28, the J gene TRBJ1-2, with D uncertain. The germline CDR1 and CDR2 sequences are MDHEN and SYDVKM. CDR3 length: 11 amino acids. V lost 6 bases to trimming and J lost 8 bases, with 10 bases between them. The CDR3: CASSRGYGYTF. The CDR3 region has the DNA TGTGCCAGCAGCCGGGGATACGGCTACACCTTC.

The chain links TRBV18 to TRBJ1-3; the D is unclear. Germline assignment: CDR1 KGHSH and CDR2 LQKENI. V was clipped by 0 bases and J by 0 bases, with 9 bases between them. This CDR3 is 16 amino acids long. As DNA, the CDR3 is TGTGCCAGCTCACCACCGAGCCTACACTCTGGAAACACCATATATTTT. It translates to CASSPPSLHSGNTIYF.

The chain is built from TRBV3-1 (or the pseudogene TRBV3-2) and TRBJ1-3, with TRBD1 as a possible D gene (6 bases). Trimming pared 4 bases from V and 1 base from J, leaving 20 bases between. From germline, CDR1 is LGHDT and CDR2 YNNKEL (reference sequence). The CDR3 is made up of 18 amino acids. For the CDR3, the DNA is TGTGCCAGCAGCCCCGCGGGTGGCAGGGGAACTTCTGGAAACACCATATATTTT. Protein sequence: CASSPAGGRGTSGNTIYF.

This chain joins TRBV5-6 and TRBJ2-7; the D gene is possibly TRBD2 (6 bases). CDR1 and CDR2 from the germline V gene are SGHDT and YYEEEE. Trimming shortened V by 1 base and J by 2 bases, and 13 bases separated the two germline ends. The CDR3 loop spans 15 amino acids. The CDR3 loop reads CASSLLTGLTYEQYF. For the CDR3, the DNA is TGTGCCAGCAGCTTGCTAACAGGACTAACCTACGAGCAGTACTTC.